The 5 T cell receptor beta chains listed next were all sequenced from one sample in a study of a mutant IDH1 vaccine in newly diagnosed glioma. These receptors' targets are unknown. TCRdb keeps only in-frame clones here, not all; method: immunoSEQ multiplex PCR. Here the sample spans 35,000 to 40,000 clones, around 83% being singletons. The time point denotes: week 11, during vaccination. Each dose delivered 300 ug of mutant IDH1 20-mer peptide subcutaneously with imiquimod. Source: PBMCs, taken from a glioma patient whose treatment included an IDH1 peptide vaccine. These receptors were obtained from a man aged 35-49 years with glioma.

This clone was detected a few times. CDR3 amino acids: CASSPRGEKLFF. The CDR3 nucleotides are TGTGCCAGCAGCCCCAGGGGTGAAAAACTGTTTTTT. V and J are TRBV7-9 and TRBJ1-4, with D perhaps matching TRBD1 (6 bases). CDR1 and CDR2 from the germline V gene are SEHNR and FQNEAQ (reference sequence). Deletions cut 5 bases from V and 7 bases from J, with 8 bases between. This CDR3 region has 12 residues. The whole variable domain, remainder taken from reference TRBV7-9 and TRBJ1-4, is DTGVSQNPRHKITKRGQNVTFRCDPISEHNRLYWYRQTLGQGPEFLTYFQNEAQLEKSRLLSDRFSAERPKGSFSTLEIQRTEQGDSAMYLCASSPRGEKLFFGSGTQLSVL.

V usage is TRBV2 and J usage is TRBJ2-7; the D is unclear. Trimming shortened V by 3 bases and J by 4 bases, and 13 bases separated the two germline ends. Germline CDR1 reads SNHLY; CDR2 reads FYNNEI. This CDR3 has 14 amino acids. Written as DNA, the CDR3 is TGTGCCAGCAGTGATCCGCTAACGGATTACGAGCAGTACTTC. This encodes CASSDPLTDYEQYF.

The chain uses TRBV6-5 and TRBJ2-7; 10 bases agree with TRBD1. V lost 4 bases and J lost 6; bases outside the gene matches: 9. The CDR3 runs 15 residues. Germline lookup yields CDR1 MNHEY and CDR2 SVGAGI. For the CDR3, the DNA is TGTGCCAGCAGTTCTCCTGGGACAGGGGCCATCGAGCAGTACTTC. Amino acids: CASSSPGTGAIEQYF.

The V call is TRBV6-6, the J call TRBJ2-7, with no clear D. The CDR3 covers 13 residues. Trimming stripped 0 bases from V and 5 bases from J, with 8 bases between. Germline CDR1 reads MNHNY; CDR2 reads SVGAGI (reference sequence). Here the CDR3 reads CASSYSTVNEQYF. The DNA of the CDR3 is TGTGCCAGCAGTTACTCGACGGTAAACGAGCAGTACTTC.

This clone turned up a few times. CDR3 DNA: TGTGCCAGCAGCGCCCGATGGGGGTTTGACACCGGGGAGCTGTTTTTT. This sequence encodes CASSARWGFDTGELFF. This sequence joins TRBV4-2 and TRBJ2-2; D possibly uses TRBD1 or TRBD2 (5 bases each). Germline lookup yields CDR1 LGHNA and CDR2 YNFKEQ. The CDR3 length is 16 residues. V was pared by 5 bases and J by 3 bases, with 16 bases between.